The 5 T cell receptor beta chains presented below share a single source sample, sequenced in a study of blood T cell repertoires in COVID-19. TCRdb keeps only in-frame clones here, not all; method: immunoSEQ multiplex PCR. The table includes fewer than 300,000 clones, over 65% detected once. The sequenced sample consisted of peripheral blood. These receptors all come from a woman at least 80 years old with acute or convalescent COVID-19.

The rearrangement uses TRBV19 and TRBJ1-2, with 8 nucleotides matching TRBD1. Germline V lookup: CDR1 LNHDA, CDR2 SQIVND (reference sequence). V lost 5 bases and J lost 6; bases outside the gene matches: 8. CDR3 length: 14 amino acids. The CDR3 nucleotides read TGTGCCAGTAGTCGATTCGGGACAGGAGATGGCTACACCTTC. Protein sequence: CASSRFGTGDGYTF.

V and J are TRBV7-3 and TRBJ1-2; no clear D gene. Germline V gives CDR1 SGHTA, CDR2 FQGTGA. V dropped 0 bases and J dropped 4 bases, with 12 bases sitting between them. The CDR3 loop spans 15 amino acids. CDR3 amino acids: CASSLTIVWPYGYTF. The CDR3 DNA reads TGTGCCAGCAGCTTAACGATTGTGTGGCCCTATGGCTACACCTTC.

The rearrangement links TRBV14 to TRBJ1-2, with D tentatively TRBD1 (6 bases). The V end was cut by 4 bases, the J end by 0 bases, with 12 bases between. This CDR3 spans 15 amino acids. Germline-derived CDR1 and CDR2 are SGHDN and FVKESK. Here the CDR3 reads CASSRQTGANYGYTF. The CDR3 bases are TGTGCCAGCAGCCGACAGACAGGAGCTAACTATGGCTACACCTTC.

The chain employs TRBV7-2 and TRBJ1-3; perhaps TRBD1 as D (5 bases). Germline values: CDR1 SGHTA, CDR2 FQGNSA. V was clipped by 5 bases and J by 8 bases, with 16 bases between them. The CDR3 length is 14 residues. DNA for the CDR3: TGTGCCAGCAGCGTCCGTGGGGTCAGGGACACCATATATTTT. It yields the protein CASSVRGVRDTIYF.

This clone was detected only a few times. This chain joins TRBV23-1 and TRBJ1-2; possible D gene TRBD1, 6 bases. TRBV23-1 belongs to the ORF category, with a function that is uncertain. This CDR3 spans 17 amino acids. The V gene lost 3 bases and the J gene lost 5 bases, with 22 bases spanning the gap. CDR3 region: CASSHPLLAYRVYGYTF. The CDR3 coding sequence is TGCGCCAGCAGTCATCCCCTCCTTGCCTACAGGGTATATGGCTACACCTTC.